Listed below are T cell receptor beta chains from one sample, sequenced in a study of T-cell reconstitution after alpha-beta-depleted transplantation in children. One entry per CDR3 protein results from TCRdb running MiXCR on the PCR reads. The top ten clones hold about 4.2% of a sample with about 610,000 distinct CDR3 sequences, about 10% of them seen once. Sequencing was performed on PBMCs from the stem cell graft donor, taken from the stem cell graft. These receptors were taken from a human donor who donated a stem cell graft to a child with acute myeloid leukemia. The CDR3 runs from the conserved cysteine through the conserved F or W. The D gene is left open where the match is weak. Clone size is stated in some rows and not others, as once, few, many or a class when expanded.

D gene	clone size	V gene	J gene	CDR3 protein	CDR3 DNA
.	many	TRBV25-1	TRBJ2-5	CASSPTGIQETQYF	TGTGCCAGCAGTCCAACAGGGATACAAGAGACCCAGTACTTC
.	.	TRBV30	TRBJ2-3	CAWSSTSQGFAADTQYF	TGTGCCTGGAGCTCAACTTCTCAGGGCTTTGCGGCAGATACGCAGTATTTT
TRBD2	few	TRBV6-5	TRBJ2-5	CASSYGLAGDETQYF	TGTGCCAGCAGTTACGGGCTGGCGGGAGATGAGACCCAGTACTTC
.	.	TRBV10-3	TRBJ2-2	CAISEEGLEAGELFF	TGTGCCATCAGTGAAGAGGGGCTGGAAGCCGGGGAGCTGTTTTTT
TRBD1	many	TRBV10-3	TRBJ1-1	CAIRQGQGNTEAFF	TGTGCCATCAGACAAGGACAGGGGAACACTGAAGCTTTCTTT
.	many	TRBV9	TRBJ2-1	CASSGRGAHEQFF	TGTGCCAGCAGCGGTCGAGGCGCTCATGAGCAGTTCTTC
TRBD2	.	TRBV20-1	TRBJ2-2	CCARPSGRGSGELFF	TGCTGTGCTAGACCTAGCGGGAGGGGGTCCGGGGAGCTGTTTTTT
TRBD1	many	TRBV27	TRBJ2-2	CASSSLPDRRMRLYTGELFF	TGTGCCAGCAGTTCCCTTCCGGACAGGAGGATGAGACTTTACACCGGGGAGCTGTTTTTT
TRBD2	.	TRBV20-1	TRBJ2-5	CSAHSGRGETQYF	TGCAGTGCTCATAGCGGGAGGGGAGAGACCCAGTACTTC
TRBD2	few	TRBV5-1	TRBJ2-7	CASSTGLASYEQYF	TGCGCCAGCAGCACGGGACTAGCTTCCTACGAGCAGTACTTC
.	many	TRBV20-1	TRBJ2-7	CSAQQPDGFYEQYF	TGCAGTGCTCAGCAGCCCGACGGATTCTACGAGCAGTACTTC
TRBD1	.	TRBV7-9	TRBJ1-4	CASSLGQPTNEKLFF	TGTGCCAGCAGCTTGGGACAGCCAACTAATGAAAAACTGTTTTTT
.	many	TRBV13	TRBJ2-7	CASSFAKTGYEQYF	TGTGCCAGCAGCTTTGCGAAGACGGGCTACGAGCAGTACTTC
.	many	TRBV28	TRBJ2-7	CASSLIGRQESEQYF	TGTGCCAGCAGTTTGATCGGCAGGCAGGAATCCGAGCAGTACTTC
.	few	TRBV28	TRBJ2-7	CASSLTSKEQYF	TGTGCCAGCAGCCTGACTAGTAAGGAGCAGTACTTC
.	.	TRBV27	TRBJ1-5	CASSGGGGVSNQPQHF	TGTGCCAGCAGTGGGGGAGGGGGGGTGAGCAATCAGCCCCAGCATTTT
TRBD2	many	TRBV5-1	TRBJ2-2	CASSYREGKAGELFF	TGCGCCAGCAGCTACCGGGAGGGCAAGGCCGGGGAGCTGTTTTTT
TRBD2	many	TRBV30	TRBJ2-3	CAWSGSGSTDTQYF	TGTGCCTGGAGTGGTAGCGGGAGCACAGATACGCAGTATTTT
.	few	TRBV27	TRBJ2-7	CASSLRWAGGAYEQYF	TGTGCCAGCAGCCTACGGTGGGCAGGGGGGGCCTACGAGCAGTACTTC
.	.	TRBV7-2	TRBJ2-4	CASSPKLGGFALNIQYF	TGTGCCAGCAGCCCCAAACTAGGCGGGTTCGCCCTAAACATTCAGTACTTC
.	few	TRBV7-2	TRBJ2-1	CASSRDLSSYNEQFF	TGTGCCAGCAGCCGCGACCTGAGCTCCTACAATGAGCAGTTCTTC
.	few	TRBV12-3/TRBV12-4	TRBJ1-6	CASLRGSSYNSPLHF	TGTGCCAGCCTTAGGGGGAGCTCCTATAATTCACCCCTCCACTTT
TRBD2	.	TRBV20-1	TRBJ2-5	CSAATGTSKETQYF	TGCAGTGCGGCTACCGGGACTAGCAAAGAGACCCAGTACTTC
.	many	TRBV28	TRBJ1-2	CASSLRINYGYTF	TGTGCCAGCAGTTTACGAATTAACTATGGCTACACCTTC
TRBD1	.	TRBV29-1	TRBJ2-7	CSVKQGTIPPYEQYF	TGCAGCGTAAAACAGGGGACAATCCCTCCCTACGAGCAGTACTTC
.	.	TRBV7-2	TRBJ1-5	CASSGPGANQPQHF	TGTGCCAGCAGCGGGCCCGGAGCCAATCAGCCCCAGCATTTT
TRBD1	many	TRBV7-6	TRBJ2-1	CASSFRQGSYNEQFF	TGTGCCAGCAGCTTCCGACAGGGCTCCTACAATGAGCAGTTCTTC
TRBD2	many	TRBV4-3	TRBJ2-5	CASSSWGAGGETQYF	TGCGCCAGCAGTTCCTGGGGGGCGGGAGGAGAGACCCAGTACTTC
.	.	TRBV11-1	TRBJ2-2	CASSSTPRQGVGTGELFF	TGTGCCAGCAGCTCAACCCCCCGTCAGGGTGTTGGCACCGGGGAGCTGTTTTTT
TRBD2	.	TRBV11-1	TRBJ2-1	CASSPKLRLAGVRGEQFF	TGTGCCAGCAGCCCGAAACTGAGACTAGCGGGAGTACGTGGAGAGCAGTTCTTC
TRBD2	many	TRBV4-3	TRBJ2-7	CASSQDTSGSYEQYF	TGCGCCAGCAGCCAAGATACTAGCGGATCCTACGAGCAGTACTTC
.	few	TRBV7-2	TRBJ1-1	CASSYDTGSLEAFF	TGTGCCAGCAGCTACGACACAGGGTCCTTGGAAGCTTTCTTT
.	few	TRBV11-1	TRBJ1-1	CASTRPTGTEAFF	TGTGCCAGCACCCGCCCCACGGGGACTGAAGCTTTCTTT
TRBD2	few	TRBV4-2	TRBJ2-3	CASSPGASGLTSTDTQYF	TGTGCCAGCAGCCCCGGGGCTAGCGGGCTTACTAGCACAGATACGCAGTATTTT
TRBD1	.	TRBV6-1	TRBJ1-1	CASRADRGRGNTEAFF	TGTGCCAGCAGGGCCGACAGGGGGCGCGGGAACACTGAAGCTTTCTTT
.	.	TRBV20-1	TRBJ1-1	CSATPGWGPSTEAFF	TGCAGTGCCACTCCTGGGTGGGGGCCAAGCACTGAAGCTTTCTTT
TRBD1	many	TRBV28	TRBJ2-6	CASSPGTAVPPGANVLTF	TGTGCCAGCAGTCCTGGGACAGCTGTGCCTCCTGGGGCCAACGTCCTGACTTTC